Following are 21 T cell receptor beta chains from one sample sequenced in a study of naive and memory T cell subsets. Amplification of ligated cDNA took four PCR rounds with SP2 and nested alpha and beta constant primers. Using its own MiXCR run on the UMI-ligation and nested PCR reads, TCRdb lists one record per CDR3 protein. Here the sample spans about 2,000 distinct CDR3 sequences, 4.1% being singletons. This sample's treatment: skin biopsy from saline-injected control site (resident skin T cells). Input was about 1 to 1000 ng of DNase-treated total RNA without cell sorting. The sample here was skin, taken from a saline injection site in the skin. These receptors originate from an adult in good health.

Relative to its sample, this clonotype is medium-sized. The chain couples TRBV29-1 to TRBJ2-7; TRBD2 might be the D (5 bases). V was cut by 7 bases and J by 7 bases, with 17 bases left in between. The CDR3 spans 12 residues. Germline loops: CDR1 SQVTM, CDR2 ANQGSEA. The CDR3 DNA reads TGCAGCGCATCTGCGGCCCGAGGGGAGCAGTACTTC. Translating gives CSASAARGEQYF.

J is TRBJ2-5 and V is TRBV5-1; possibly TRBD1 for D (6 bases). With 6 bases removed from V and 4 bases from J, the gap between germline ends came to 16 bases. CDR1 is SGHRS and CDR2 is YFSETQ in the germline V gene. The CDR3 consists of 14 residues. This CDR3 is CASNLIGGAETQYF. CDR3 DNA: TGCGCCAGCAACCTCATAGGGGGAGCAGAGACCCAGTACTTC.

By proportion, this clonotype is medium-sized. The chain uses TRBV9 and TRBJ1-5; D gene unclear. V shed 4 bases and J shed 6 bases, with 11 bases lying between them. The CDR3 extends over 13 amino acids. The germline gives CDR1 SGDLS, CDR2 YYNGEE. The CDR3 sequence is CASSSSMGQPQHF. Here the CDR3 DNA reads TGTGCCAGCAGCTCGAGTATGGGTCAGCCCCAGCATTTT.

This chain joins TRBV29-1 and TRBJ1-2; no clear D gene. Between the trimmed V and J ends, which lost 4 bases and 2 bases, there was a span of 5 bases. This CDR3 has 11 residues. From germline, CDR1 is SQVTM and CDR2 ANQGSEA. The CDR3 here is CSVVQNYGYTF. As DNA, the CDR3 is TGCAGCGTTGTGCAGAACTATGGCTACACCTTC.

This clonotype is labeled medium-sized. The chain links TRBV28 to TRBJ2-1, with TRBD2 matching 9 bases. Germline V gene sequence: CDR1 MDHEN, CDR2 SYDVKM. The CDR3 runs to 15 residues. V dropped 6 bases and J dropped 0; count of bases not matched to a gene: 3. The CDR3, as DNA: TGTGCCAGCAGGACTAGCGGTAGCTCCTACAATGAGCAGTTCTTC. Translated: CASRTSGSSYNEQFF. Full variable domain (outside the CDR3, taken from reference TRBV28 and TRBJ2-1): DVKVTQSSRYLVKRTGEKVFLECVQDMDHENMFWYRQDPGLGLRLIYFSYDVKMKEKGDIPEGYSVSREKKERFSLILESASTNQTSMYLCASRTSGSSYNEQFFGPGTRLTVL.

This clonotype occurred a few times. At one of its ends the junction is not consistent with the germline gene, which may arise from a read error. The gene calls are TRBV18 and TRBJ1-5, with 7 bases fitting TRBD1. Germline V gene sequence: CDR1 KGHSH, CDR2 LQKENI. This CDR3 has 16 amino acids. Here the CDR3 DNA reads TGTGCCAGCTCACCTAGGGGGCCCGGGAGCAATCAGCCCCAGAATTTT. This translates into CASSPRGPGSNQPQNF.

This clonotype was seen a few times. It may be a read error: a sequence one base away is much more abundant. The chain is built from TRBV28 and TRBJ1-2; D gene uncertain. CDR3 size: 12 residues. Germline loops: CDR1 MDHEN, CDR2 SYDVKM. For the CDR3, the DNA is TGTGCCACCTCCCGCGCTAACTATGGCGACACCTTC. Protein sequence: CATSRANYGDTF.

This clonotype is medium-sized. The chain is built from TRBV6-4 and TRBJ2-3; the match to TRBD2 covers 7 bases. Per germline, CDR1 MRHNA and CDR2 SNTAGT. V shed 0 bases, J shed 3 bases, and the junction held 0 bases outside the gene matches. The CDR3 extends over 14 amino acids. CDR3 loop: CASSDSRETDTQYF. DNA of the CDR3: TGTGCCAGCAGTGACTCGCGGGAGACAGATACGCAGTATTTT.

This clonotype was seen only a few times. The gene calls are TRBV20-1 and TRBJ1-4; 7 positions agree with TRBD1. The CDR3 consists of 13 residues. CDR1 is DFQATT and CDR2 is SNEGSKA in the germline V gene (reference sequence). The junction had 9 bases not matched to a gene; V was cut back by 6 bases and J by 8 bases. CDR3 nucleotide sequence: TGCAGTGCGGAAGACAGGGTCAGAGAAAAACTGTTTTTT. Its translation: CSAEDRVREKLFF.

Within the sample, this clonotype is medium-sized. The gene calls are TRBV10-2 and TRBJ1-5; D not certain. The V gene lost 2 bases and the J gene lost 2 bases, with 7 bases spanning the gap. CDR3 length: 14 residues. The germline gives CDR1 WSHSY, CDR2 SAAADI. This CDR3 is CASSENGGNQPQHF. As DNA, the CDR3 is TGCGCCAGCAGTGAGAATGGGGGCAATCAGCCCCAGCATTTT.

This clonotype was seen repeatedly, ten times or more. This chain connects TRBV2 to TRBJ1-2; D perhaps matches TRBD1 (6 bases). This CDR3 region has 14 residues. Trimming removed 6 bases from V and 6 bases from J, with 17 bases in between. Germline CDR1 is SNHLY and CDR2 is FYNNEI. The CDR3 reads CASSPTGHTDGYTF. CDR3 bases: TGTGCCAGCAGCCCGACAGGACATACGGATGGCTACACCTTC. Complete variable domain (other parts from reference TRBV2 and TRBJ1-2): EPEVTQTPSHQVTQMGQEVILRCVPISNHLYFYWYRQILGQKVEFLVSFYNNEISEKSEIFDDQFSVERPDGSNFTLKIRSTKLEDSAMYFCASSPTGHTDGYTFGSGTRLTVV.

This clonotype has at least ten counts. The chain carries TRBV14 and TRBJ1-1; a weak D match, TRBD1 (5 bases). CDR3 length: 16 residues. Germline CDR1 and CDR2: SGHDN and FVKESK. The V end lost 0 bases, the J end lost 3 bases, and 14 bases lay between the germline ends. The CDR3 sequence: CASSQDWGRDYTEAFF. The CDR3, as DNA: TGTGCCAGCAGCCAAGATTGGGGCAGGGACTACACTGAAGCTTTCTTT.

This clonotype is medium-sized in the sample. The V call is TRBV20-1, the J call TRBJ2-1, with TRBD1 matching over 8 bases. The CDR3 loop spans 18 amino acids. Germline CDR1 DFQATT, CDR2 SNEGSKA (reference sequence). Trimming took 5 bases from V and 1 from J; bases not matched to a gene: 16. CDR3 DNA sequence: TGCAGTGCTGGCCGGGACAGGCGATTCCAGGGATCCTACAATGAGCAGTTCTTC. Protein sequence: CSAGRDRRFQGSYNEQFF.

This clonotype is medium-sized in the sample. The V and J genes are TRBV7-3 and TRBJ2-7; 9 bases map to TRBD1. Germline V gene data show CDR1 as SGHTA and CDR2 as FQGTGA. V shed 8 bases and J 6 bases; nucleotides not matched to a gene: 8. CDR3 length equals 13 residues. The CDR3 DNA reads TGTGCCAGCGAGCCGGGACAGGGTGCCGAGCAGTACTTC. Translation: CASEPGQGAEQYF.

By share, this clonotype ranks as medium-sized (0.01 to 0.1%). The CDR3 nucleotides read TGCGCCAGCAGCTTGGGACAGGGGGCGAGGGAGCAGTACTTC. The encoded protein is CASSLGQGAREQYF. This rearrangement joins TRBV5-1 to TRBJ2-7, with 10 bases aligning to TRBD1. The germline gives CDR1 SGHRS, CDR2 YFSETQ. CDR3 length: 14 residues. V lost 0 bases, J lost 7 bases, and 4 bases stayed unmatched.

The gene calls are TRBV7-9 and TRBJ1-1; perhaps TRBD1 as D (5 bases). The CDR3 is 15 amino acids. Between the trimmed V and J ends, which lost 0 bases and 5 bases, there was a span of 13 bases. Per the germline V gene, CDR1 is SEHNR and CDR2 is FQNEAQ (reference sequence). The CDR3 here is CASSLAAGRGTEAFF. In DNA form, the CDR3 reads TGTGCCAGCAGCTTAGCGGCGGGGCGCGGTACTGAAGCTTTCTTT.

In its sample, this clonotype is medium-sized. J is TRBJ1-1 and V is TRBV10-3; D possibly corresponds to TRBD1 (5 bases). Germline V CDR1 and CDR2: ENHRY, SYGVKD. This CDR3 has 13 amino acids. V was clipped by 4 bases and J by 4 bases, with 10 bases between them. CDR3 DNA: TGTGCCATCAGTGTGGGGGAGAGCACTGAAGCTTTCTTT. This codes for CAISVGESTEAFF.

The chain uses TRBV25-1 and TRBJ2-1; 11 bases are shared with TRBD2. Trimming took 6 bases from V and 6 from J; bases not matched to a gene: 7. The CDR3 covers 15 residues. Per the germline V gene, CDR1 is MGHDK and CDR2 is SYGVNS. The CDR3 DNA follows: TGTGCCAGCAGAGGAGGGACTAGCGGCCGCAATGAGCAGTTCTTC. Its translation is CASRGGTSGRNEQFF.

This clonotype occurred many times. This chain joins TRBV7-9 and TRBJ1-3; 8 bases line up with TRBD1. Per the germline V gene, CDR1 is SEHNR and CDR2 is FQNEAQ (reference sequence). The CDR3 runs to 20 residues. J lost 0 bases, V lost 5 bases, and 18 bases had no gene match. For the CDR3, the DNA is TGTGCCAGCAGCGCCGCCGCCGGACAGGGAAGCGGGACCTCTGGAAACACCATATATTTT. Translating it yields CASSAAAGQGSGTSGNTIYF.

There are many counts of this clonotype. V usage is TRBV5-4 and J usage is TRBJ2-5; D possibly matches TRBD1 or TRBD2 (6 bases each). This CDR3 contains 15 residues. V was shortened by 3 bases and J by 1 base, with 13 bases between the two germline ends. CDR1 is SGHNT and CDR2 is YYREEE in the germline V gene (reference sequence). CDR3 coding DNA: TGTGCCAGCAGCTGGGGGCATAGCGGCCAAGAGACCCAGTACTTC. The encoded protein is CASSWGHSGQETQYF.

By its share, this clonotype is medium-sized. CDR3 DNA sequence: TGTGCCAGCAGCGTAGACGGGACTAGCGGGAGTCGGTTGAACGGGGAGCTGTTTTTT. Translating it yields CASSVDGTSGSRLNGELFF. V gene TRBV9 combines with J gene TRBJ2-2; 14 nucleotides match TRBD2. The CDR3 has 19 residues. The germline V gene encodes CDR1 SGDLS and CDR2 YYNGEE. The ends lost 0 bases at V and 7 bases at J; junction bases unmatched: 11.